What follows are 25 T cell receptor beta chains derived from one specimen sequenced in a study of control samples from healthy donors and cancer patients. Sequencing was performed with immunoSEQ multiplex PCR; in TCRdb, only in-frame clones are kept and a portion is missing. This sample has 100,000 to 150,000 clones, with around 90% found just once. Sequences were obtained from blood. The source of these receptors is a man younger than 35 in good health.

J is TRBJ2-3 and V is TRBV28, with 8 positions matching TRBD2. Germline V gene data show CDR1 as MDHEN and CDR2 as SYDVKM. The CDR3 length is 14 residues. V was clipped by 8 bases and J by 4 bases; unmatched bases: 8. Here the CDR3 reads CASWASGYPDTQYF. The CDR3 DNA reads as TGTGCCAGCTGGGCTAGCGGGTACCCAGATACGCAGTATTTT.

Comments on this clone: A much larger clone is a single base away; this may be a read error. Other DNA sequences of this sample code for an identical CDR3. The rearrangement uses TRBV5-1 and TRBJ1-5; possible D gene TRBD1, 6 bases. Germline CDR1 and CDR2: SGHRS and YFSETQ. Trimming took 0 bases from V and 4 from J, leaving 11 bases between them. This CDR3 contains 15 residues. The CDR3 region is CASSLDGQGNQPQHF. CDR3 in DNA: TGCGCCAGCAGCTTGGATGGGCAGGGGAATCAGCCCCAGCATTTT.

The V gene is TRBV4-3, the J gene TRBJ1-2, with D unclear. CDR1 and CDR2 from the germline V gene are LGHNA and YSLEER. This CDR3 has 15 amino acids. V lost 4 bases, J lost 2 bases, and 14 bases lay in between. CDR3 sequence (DNA): TGCGCCAGCAGCCCCGTTGACGGACTAAACTATGGCTACACCTTC. Encoded protein: CASSPVDGLNYGYTF.

Here the CDR3 reads CAWSPTGGSEPQHF. The CDR3 coding sequence is TGTGCCTGGAGTCCTACAGGGGGCAGCGAGCCCCAGCATTTT. V is TRBV30 and J is TRBJ1-5; 9 bases line up with TRBD1. V was pared by 2 bases and J by 8 bases, with 7 bases of the junction left unmatched. The length of the CDR3 is 14 residues. The V gene's germline CDR1 is GTSNPN and CDR2 SVGIG (reference sequence).

The chain carries TRBV2 and TRBJ2-5, with 9 bases lining up with TRBD1. This CDR3 contains 15 residues. The germline V gene encodes CDR1 SNHLY and CDR2 FYNNEI. The V segment lost 6 bases and the J segment 2 bases; nucleotides outside the gene matches: 7. The CDR3 loop is CASRPTGGPQETQYF. The CDR3 nucleotides are TGTGCCAGCAGACCGACAGGGGGTCCTCAAGAGACCCAGTACTTC.

The chain is built from TRBV6-6 and TRBJ1-2; the D is unclear. Trimming took 5 bases from V and 8 from J, leaving 15 bases between them. Germline values: CDR1 MNHNY, CDR2 SVGAGI (reference sequence). The CDR3 is made up of 13 amino acids. The CDR3 region is CASSRESVEGYTF. DNA of the CDR3: TGTGCCAGCAGTCGGGAAAGCGTAGAGGGCTACACCTTC.

This rearrangement joins TRBV6-5 to TRBJ1-5; 7 nucleotides match TRBD1. Germline loops: CDR1 MNHEY, CDR2 SVGAGI. V lost 8 bases and J lost 5; bases outside the gene matches: 6. The CDR3 consists of 13 residues. CDR3 region: CASRGGRDQPQHF. CDR3 bases: TGTGCCAGCCGAGGGGGCCGAGATCAGCCCCAGCATTTT.

The chain has TRBV27 and TRBJ2-3; tentatively, D is TRBD1 or TRBD2 (5 bases each). V was pared by 4 bases and J by 3 bases, with 14 bases between. The CDR3 has 15 residues. Germline loops: CDR1 MNHEY, CDR2 SMNVEV (reference sequence). Here the CDR3 DNA reads TGTGCCAGCAGTTACAACTGGGACGGGACAGATACGCAGTATTTT. This gives the protein CASSYNWDGTDTQYF.

The V gene is TRBV6-2 or TRBV6-3, the J gene TRBJ1-5; unclear D gene. CDR1 and CDR2 (germline): MNHEY, SVGEGT. Trimming shortened V by 0 bases and J by 4 bases, and 19 bases separated the two germline ends. This CDR3 has 18 amino acids. The DNA of the CDR3 is TGTGCCAGCAGTTACTCATCGTCGGAACCCCGGTGGAATCAGCCCCAGCATTTT. It is translated as CASSYSSSEPRWNQPQHF.

The chain is built from TRBV6-4 and TRBJ2-1, with 7 positions matching TRBD1. Germline V CDR1 and CDR2: MRHNA, SNTAGT. The ends lost 2 bases at V and 8 bases at J; junction bases unmatched: 6. This CDR3 spans 14 amino acids. The CDR3 sequence: CASSDEGASHEQFF. CDR3 nucleotide sequence: TGTGCCAGCAGTGACGAGGGGGCGAGTCATGAGCAGTTCTTC.

The chain carries TRBV27 and TRBJ2-3; 8 positions match TRBD2. With 7 bases clipped from V and 4 bases from J, the junction kept 7 bases outside the gene matches. This CDR3 has 14 residues. Germline CDR1 reads MNHEY; CDR2 reads SMNVEV (reference sequence). Written as DNA, the CDR3 is TGTGCCAGCACCCCGGGGGGGGCCTCAGATACGCAGTATTTT. Amino acids: CASTPGGASDTQYF.

The chain carries TRBV11-2 and TRBJ2-3, with D possibly being TRBD2 (6 bases). This CDR3 has 16 residues. Looked up from germline, CDR1 is SGHAT and CDR2 is FQNNGV. The V gene lost 3 bases and the J gene lost 1 base, with 14 bases spanning the gap. In nucleotides, the CDR3 is TGTGCCAGCAGCTTCCGCGACGGGAGTGGCACAGATACGCAGTATTTT. Encoded protein: CASSFRDGSGTDTQYF.

The chain has TRBV13 and TRBJ1-2, with 8 bases matching TRBD1. The CDR3 covers 14 residues. From germline, CDR1 is PRHDT and CDR2 FYEKMQ (reference sequence). With V trimmed by 3 bases and J by 6 bases, 6 bases remained unmatched. The CDR3 coding sequence is TGTGCCAGCAGCTTCAGGGGGCGCGGTGATGGCTACACCTTC. It yields the protein CASSFRGRGDGYTF.

The chain uses TRBV7-9 and TRBJ2-6; D gene uncertain. The CDR3 totals 15 residues. Trimming stripped 5 bases from V and 3 bases from J, with 11 bases between. Per the germline V gene, CDR1 is SEHNR and CDR2 is FQNEAQ (reference sequence). The CDR3 here is CASSTSFVGANVLTF. The CDR3 region has the DNA TGTGCCAGCAGCACAAGTTTCGTTGGGGCCAACGTCCTGACTTTC.

This clone was detected once. The chain is built from TRBV28 and TRBJ1-2; D might be TRBD1 (6 bases). Trimming removed 5 bases from V and 7 bases from J, with 20 bases in between. The CDR3 has 15 amino acids. Germline lookup yields CDR1 MDHEN and CDR2 SYDVKM. The CDR3 protein is CASSIQQGPGGGYTF. The DNA of the CDR3 is TGTGCCAGCAGTATCCAACAGGGCCCGGGGGGTGGCTACACCTTC.

The V gene is TRBV18, the J gene TRBJ2-5; no definite D call. Deletions cut 2 bases from V and 4 bases from J, with 5 bases between. Germline CDR1 reads KGHSH; CDR2 reads LQKENI. The length of the CDR3 is 12 residues. CDR3 in amino acids: CASSPTRETQYF. The CDR3, as DNA: TGTGCCAGCTCACCAACTCGAGAGACCCAGTACTTC.

This clone was counted a few times. V and J are TRBV7-2 and TRBJ2-7, with 8 bases fitting TRBD1. This CDR3 contains 13 residues. Germline V gives CDR1 SGHTA, CDR2 FQGNSA. The V segment lost 1 base and the J segment 4 bases; nucleotides outside the gene matches: 0. CDR3 in amino acids: CASSLGTGYEQYV. Here the CDR3 DNA reads TGTGCCAGCAGCTTAGGGACAGGGTACGAGCAGTACGTC.

The chain couples TRBV5-4 to TRBJ2-7, with TRBD2 matching over 8 bases. Germline V gene sequence: CDR1 SGHNT, CDR2 YYREEE (reference sequence). The CDR3 has 16 amino acids. J was trimmed by 3 bases and V by 6 bases; bases with no gene match: 14. CDR3 sequence: CASTPFPGGANYEQYF. In DNA, the CDR3 is TGTGCCAGCACCCCGTTCCCGGGGGGGGCAAACTACGAGCAGTACTTC.

The V and J genes are TRBV6-2 or TRBV6-3 and TRBJ2-6; D perhaps matches TRBD2 (6 bases). This CDR3 comprises 16 residues. The ends were cut back, 0 bases at V and 2 bases at J, with 8 bases in the middle. Germline V gene lookup returns CDR1 MNHEY and CDR2 SVGEGT. The CDR3 sequence: CASSYSGGTGANVLTF. DNA of the CDR3: TGTGCCAGCAGTTACTCCGGGGGAACTGGGGCCAACGTCCTGACTTTC.

The chain recombines TRBV28 with TRBJ1-6; D not resolved. The ends were cut back, 2 bases at V and 5 bases at J, with 4 bases in the middle. Germline CDR1 MDHEN, CDR2 SYDVKM. The CDR3 consists of 13 residues. The CDR3 spells CASSLRDNSPLHF. For the CDR3, the DNA is TGTGCCAGCAGTTTACGAGATAATTCACCCCTCCACTTT.

The chain joins TRBV10-3 to TRBJ2-7; 7 nucleotides match TRBD2. Germline trimming cut 9 bases from V and 0 bases from J; bases unmatched to any gene: 11. From germline, CDR1 is ENHRY and CDR2 SYGVKD. This CDR3 has 15 residues. The DNA of the CDR3 is TGTGCCATTTTCTCAAGCGGGAAAGGCTCCTACGAGCAGTACGTC. Translation: CAIFSSGKGSYEQYV.

This chain links TRBV19 with TRBJ1-5, with TRBD1 identical over 11 bases. The CDR3 is made up of 16 amino acids. Germline V gene sequence: CDR1 LNHDA, CDR2 SQIVND (reference sequence). With V trimmed by 6 bases and J by 6 bases, 10 bases remained unmatched. As DNA, the CDR3 is TGTGCCAGTAGAGGACAGGGGGCGAGGTACAGTCAGCCCCAGCATTTT. Protein product: CASRGQGARYSQPQHF. The whole variable domain, remainder taken from reference TRBV19 and TRBJ1-5, is DGGITQSPKYLFRKEGQNVTLSCEQNLNHDAMYWYRQDPGQGLRLIYYSQIVNDFQKGDIAEGYSVSREKKESFPLTVTSAQKNPTAFYLCASRGQGARYSQPQHFGDGTRLSIL.

This chain links TRBV19 with TRBJ1-2; D gene unclear. V lost 5 bases and J 1 base, leaving 8 bases between the germline ends. Germline V gene data show CDR1 as LNHDA and CDR2 as SQIVND (reference sequence). This CDR3 region has 13 residues. CDR3 coding DNA: TGTGCCAGTAGTCCGACCTATAACTATGGCTACACCTTC. Residues: CASSPTYNYGYTF.

This clone has just a few counts. The V gene is TRBV7-6, the J gene TRBJ1-2, with a weak D call TRBD1 (6 bases). Germline V lookup: CDR1 SGHVS, CDR2 FNYEAQ. This CDR3 has 14 residues. V was cut by 2 bases and J by 6 bases, with 13 bases left in between. The CDR3 reads CASSLYTGPDGYTF. The CDR3 DNA follows: TGTGCCAGCAGCTTATACACAGGGCCCGATGGCTACACCTTC.

The chain carries TRBV15 and TRBJ1-4; D is perhaps TRBD1 (6 bases). The CDR3 contains 14 residues. Germline values: CDR1 LNHNV, CDR2 YYDKDF (reference sequence). The germline V and J ends were trimmed by 2 bases and 7 bases, with 11 bases remaining between them. CDR3 bases: TGTGCCACCAGCAGACCCCGGACAGCTGAAAAACTGTTTTTT. It codes for CATSRPRTAEKLFF.